This record concerns one T cell receptor beta chain sequence. Its cognate antigen has yet to be identified. Base quality data are lacking; no much larger clone is found one base away. The sample belongs to a study of regulatory dendritic cells for organ transplantation (TCRdb year 2017). For context, the study as a whole: To make regulatory dendritic cells, monocytes were cultured with vitamin D3 on days 0 and 4 and with IL-10 on day 4. The TCRbeta repertoires of sorted naive and memory CD4+ and CD8+ T cells were sequenced before and after allostimulation with regulatory or mature dendritic cells. On day 6, LPS was added to the DC cultures to test how the DCs responded to a strong maturation-inducing agent.

The germline V gene yields SGHTA for CDR1 and FQGNSA for CDR2. V drops 2 bases and J drops 3 bases, leaving 20 bases in between. The CDR3 goes from the cysteine to the phenylalanine over 17 residues. Just CDR3 DNA is preserved here, 51 bases in frame from base 1. Multiplexed two-step PCR with Vbeta-specific forward primers and Jbeta-specific reverse primers was used to amplify TCRbeta CDR3 regions. Through the immunoSEQ service, the TCRbeta libraries were run on an Illumina instrument for sequencing. The study's processing was this. IMGT annotation was used to assign V, D and J genes, and synthetic CDR3 analogues were used to correct the counts for multiplex PCR bias. The immunoSEQ Analyzer calculated repertoire clonality as one minus the normalized Shannon entropy. Whether a clone counted as expanded was decided by Fisher's exact test with Benjamini-Hochberg false discovery rate control and a two-tailed cutoff of P<0.01. As stored in TCRdb, this immuneACCESS dataset retains in-frame rearrangements with V and J assigned. A fraction of the clones does not appear; measured against another copy, unresolved V genes explain less than half of the discrepancy, and the remainder lacks a known reason. The V and J calls and the clone size are those of that table, but D and trimming were determined from the DNA. The sample yields approximately 22,000 clones; roughly 85% were counted once. About 0.24% of the sample comes from the top ten.

Study-wide findings and limitations: Sequencing was done in only a couple of subjects, and the authors reported considerable heterogeneity between individuals in the alloreactive memory CD8+ T cell pool. Highly diverse repertoires were observed in naive CD4+ and CD8+ T cells, whereas lower diversity was observed in memory cells, and the most oligoclonal repertoires were found in memory CD8+ cells. In both subjects, allostimulation led to expansion of memory CD8+ clones, although regulatory dendritic cells appeared to cause more limited expansion than mature dendritic cells did. Among the resting subsets, memory CD8+ T cells contained the most alloreactive TCR clonotypes.

Sorted T cell subsets were CFSE-labeled and co-cultured for around five days with allogeneic regulatory or mature dendritic cells at a 1:10 DC:T ratio. Naive T cells were sorted as CD45RA+ and memory T cells as CD45RO+ CD4+ or CD8+ cells by FACS. T cells for TCR sequencing came from two healthy control subjects. Genomic DNA was extracted with the Qiagen DNeasy Blood & Tissue Kit. The specimen was naive CD4+ T cells from blood cultured with dendritic cells. Per the publication, the cell subset or site label means: CD45RA+ naive T cells. The chain couples TRBV7-2 to TRBJ2-7; the D gene is not confidently resolved. The clonotype comes from a human donor in good health. The base sequence is TGTGCCAGCAGCTTACGGGTGGATCTAGGACGGCTCTACGAGCAGTACTTC. Its protein is CASSLRVDLGRLYEQYF. The reference TRBV7-2 and TRBJ2-7 proteins fill in what lies around the CDR3, so the full variable domain reads GAGVSQSPSNKVTEKGKDVELRCDPISGHTALYWYRQSLGQGLEFLIYFQGNSAPDKSGLPSDRFSAERTGGSVSTLTIQRTQQEDSAVYLCASSLRVDLGRLYEQYFGPGTRLTVT.